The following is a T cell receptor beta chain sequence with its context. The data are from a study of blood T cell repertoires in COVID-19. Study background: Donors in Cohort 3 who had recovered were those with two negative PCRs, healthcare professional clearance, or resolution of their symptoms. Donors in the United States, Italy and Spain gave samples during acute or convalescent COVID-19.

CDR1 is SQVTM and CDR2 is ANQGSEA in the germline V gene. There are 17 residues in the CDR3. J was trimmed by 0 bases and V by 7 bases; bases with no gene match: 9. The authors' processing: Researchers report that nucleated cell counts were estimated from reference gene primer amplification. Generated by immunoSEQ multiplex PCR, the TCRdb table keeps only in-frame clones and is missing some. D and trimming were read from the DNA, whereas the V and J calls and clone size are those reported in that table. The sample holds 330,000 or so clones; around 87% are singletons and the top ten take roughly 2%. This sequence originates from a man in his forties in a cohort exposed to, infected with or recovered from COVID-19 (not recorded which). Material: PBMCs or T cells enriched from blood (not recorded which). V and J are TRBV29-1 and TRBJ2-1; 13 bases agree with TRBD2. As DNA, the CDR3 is TGCAGCGCCAGACTAGCGGGAGGCCGTCACTCCTACAATGAGCAGTTCTTC. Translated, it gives CSARLAGGRHSYNEQFF.